These 18 T cell receptor beta chains came from one sample sequenced in a study of cytomegalovirus exposure and HLA in healthy donors (dated by TCRdb to about 2017). Library preparation used the immunoSEQ multiplex PCR assay. For the multiplex PCR, a mixture combining 60 forward primers for TCR Vbeta segments and 13 reverse primers for TCR Jbeta segments was used. TCRdb re-hosts the immuneACCESS table, in-frame sequences only. Its copies lack some clones; in the studies checked, an unresolved V gene accounts for under half of them, and the cause for the rest is not known. A total of around 200,000 clones appear in this sample, over 75% of them only once. The ten largest account for 3.8% of the sample. Sequenced sample: PBMCs. All receptors derive from a man in his fifties in good health and CMV-seronegative.

V gene TRBV19 combines with J gene TRBJ2-3, with D hard to call. The CDR3 has 12 residues. Between the trimmed V and J ends, which lost 5 bases and 10 bases, there was a span of 13 bases. CDR1 is LNHDA, CDR2 SQIVND, per germline (reference sequence). The CDR3 DNA sequence: TGTGCCAGTAGTCCATCGTCTGAGGCGCAGTATTTT. Protein: CASSPSSEAQYF.

V and J are TRBV2 and TRBJ1-6, with D perhaps TRBD1 (5 bases). Trimming pared 10 bases from V and 6 bases from J, leaving 13 bases between. Germline V lookup: CDR1 SNHLY, CDR2 FYNNEI. The CDR3 consists of 13 residues. The CDR3 sequence is CATVARVNSPLHF. The CDR3 coding sequence is TGTGCCACGGTGGCCAGGGTTAATTCACCCCTCCACTTT.

The chain recombines TRBV9 with TRBJ2-7, with 8 bases fitting TRBD1. V was clipped by 4 bases and J by 3 bases; unmatched bases: 6. CDR1 and CDR2 (germline): SGDLS, YYNGEE. This CDR3 is 14 amino acids long. In nucleotides, the CDR3 is TGTGCCAGCAGCCCGGGGACAGGAAGCTACGAGCAGTACTTC. Translated, it gives CASSPGTGSYEQYF.

The V gene is TRBV4-3, the J gene TRBJ1-4, with D tentatively TRBD1 (5 bases). CDR1 LGHNA and CDR2 YSLEER come from the germline V gene. This CDR3 region has 19 residues. V lost 0 bases to trimming and J lost 0 bases, with 17 bases between them. The CDR3 region is CASSQDWGGVSATNEKLFF. The CDR3 DNA is TGCGCCAGCAGCCAAGATTGGGGAGGGGTTAGTGCAACTAATGAAAAACTGTTTTTT.

The chain uses TRBV15 and TRBJ2-7; D is undetermined. Per the germline V gene, CDR1 is LNHNV and CDR2 is YYDKDF (reference sequence). Trimming removed 0 bases at V and 1 base at J, with 13 bases between. The length of the CDR3 is 16 residues. The CDR3 sequence: CATSRDLGSLSYEQYF. The CDR3 coding sequence is TGTGCCACCAGCAGAGATTTGGGCTCCTTATCCTACGAGCAGTACTTC.

The chain combines TRBV11-2 with TRBJ2-3; TRBD2 aligns across 7 bases. CDR3 length equals 16 residues. Germline-derived CDR1 and CDR2 are SGHAT and FQNNGV. Losses at the gene ends were 4 bases for V and 2 bases for J; bases not matched to a gene: 9. CDR3 sequence reads: CASSSRGRGYTDTQYF. The CDR3 DNA reads as TGTGCCAGCAGCTCGAGAGGGCGGGGGTACACAGATACGCAGTATTTT.

This clone turned up a few times. The V gene is TRBV28, the J gene TRBJ1-6, with 9 nucleotides matching TRBD1. V lost 3 bases to trimming and J lost 10 bases; unmatched junction nucleotides: 7. This CDR3 comprises 15 residues. Germline loops: CDR1 MDHEN, CDR2 SYDVKM. The CDR3 DNA reads TGTGCCAGCAGTTTGCAGGACAGGGGCCGGTCACCCCTCCACTTT. Its translation is CASSLQDRGRSPLHF.

V and J are TRBV27 and TRBJ2-1; D is possibly TRBD1 (6 bases). CDR1 and CDR2 (germline): MNHEY, SMNVEV (reference sequence). Trimming cost V 5 bases and J 9 bases, with 14 bases left between them. The CDR3 extends over 13 amino acids. In DNA, the CDR3 is TGTGCCAGCAGTCCATGGGACATCTCTGAGCAGTTCTTC. It encodes CASSPWDISEQFF.

This sequence joins TRBV19 and TRBJ2-5; TRBD2 aligns across 8 bases. Trimming cost V 3 bases and J 5 bases; bases outside gene matches: 11. The CDR3 consists of 16 residues. Germline V lookup: CDR1 LNHDA, CDR2 SQIVND (reference sequence). The CDR3 spells CASSIMDYRGGETQYF. Here the CDR3 DNA reads TGTGCCAGTAGTATTATGGACTACCGGGGGGGGGAGACCCAGTACTTC.

The chain has TRBV4-2 and TRBJ2-7; 7 positions agree with TRBD1. This CDR3 comprises 12 residues. After removal of 2 bases from V and 10 bases from J, the junction contained 5 bases not matched to a gene. Germline assignment: CDR1 LGHNA and CDR2 YNFKEQ. CDR3 sequence (DNA): TGTGCCAGCAGCCAATCCGGGACAGAACAGTACTTC. It translates to CASSQSGTEQYF.

The genes are TRBV4-1 and TRBJ1-4; 8 bases line up with TRBD1. The ends lost 0 bases at V and 2 bases at J; junction bases unmatched: 8. This CDR3 contains 18 residues. Germline V gene data show CDR1 as MGHRA and CDR2 as YSYEKL. The CDR3 here is CASSQETGQGTTNEKLFF. DNA of the CDR3: TGCGCCAGCAGCCAAGAAACTGGACAGGGTACGACTAATGAAAAACTGTTTTTT.

This clone was observed once. This rearrangement joins TRBV7-8 to TRBJ1-2; perhaps TRBD1 as D (6 bases). Germline V gives CDR1 SGHVS, CDR2 FQNEAQ. The V end was cut by 4 bases, the J end by 7 bases, with 22 bases between. The CDR3 has 16 residues. The CDR3 DNA follows: TGTGCCAGCAGCTCGGACCCGAGCAGGGGAGTTTCTGGCTACACCTTC. This gives the protein CASSSDPSRGVSGYTF.

V and J are TRBV9 and TRBJ2-3; no clear D. V lost 4 bases and J 2 bases, leaving 8 bases between the germline ends. The CDR3 has 13 amino acids. Germline V CDR1 and CDR2: SGDLS, YYNGEE. This CDR3 reads CASSPLSTDTQYF. The CDR3 bases are TGTGCCAGCAGCCCCCTTTCCACAGATACGCAGTATTTT. Complete variable domain (other parts from reference TRBV9 and TRBJ2-3): DSGVTQTPKHLITATGQRVTLRCSPRSGDLSVYWYQQSLDQGLQFLIQYYNGEERAKGNILERFSAQQFPDLHSELNLSSLELGDSALYFCASSPLSTDTQYFGPGTRLTVL.

The chain carries TRBV7-6 and TRBJ2-5; TRBD2 matches 7 bases. Looked up from germline, CDR1 is SGHVS and CDR2 is FNYEAQ. CDR3 length equals 13 residues. The trim removed 4 bases at V and 6 bases at J, leaving 5 bases unmatched. The CDR3 reads CASSSGGVQTQYF. CDR3 sequence (DNA): TGTGCCAGCAGCTCTGGGGGGGTACAGACCCAGTACTTC.

The V call is TRBV5-6, the J call TRBJ2-5; possibly TRBD2 for D (6 bases). The CDR3 is 14 residues long. Per germline, CDR1 SGHDT and CDR2 YYEEEE. V lost 4 bases to trimming and J lost 0 bases, with 10 bases between them. This chain's CDR3 is CASSTRRDQETQYF. CDR3 nucleotide sequence: TGTGCCAGCAGCACCCGGAGGGACCAAGAGACCCAGTACTTC.

The genes are TRBV11-2 and TRBJ1-2; tentative D call: TRBD1 (6 bases). The CDR3 sequence is 13 residues long. Germline lookup yields CDR1 SGHAT and CDR2 FQNNGV. V lost 6 bases, J lost 4 bases, and 12 bases lay in between. As DNA, the CDR3 is TGTGCCAGCAGTTACAGGGTGGGCTATGGCTACACCTTC. Amino acid sequence: CASSYRVGYGYTF.

The V call is TRBV19, the J call TRBJ1-6; D gene unclear. Germline lookup yields CDR1 LNHDA and CDR2 SQIVND (reference sequence). V shed 3 bases and J shed 5 bases, with 8 bases lying between them. The CDR3 sequence is 14 residues long. This chain's CDR3 is CASSMENDNSPLHF. The CDR3 DNA sequence: TGTGCCAGTAGTATGGAGAACGATAATTCACCCCTCCACTTT. Based on the CDR3 plus reference TRBV19 and TRBJ1-6, the full variable domain is DGGITQSPKYLFRKEGQNVTLSCEQNLNHDAMYWYRQDPGQGLRLIYYSQIVNDFQKGDIAEGYSVSREKKESFPLTVTSAQKNPTAFYLCASSMENDNSPLHFGNGTRLTVT.

V is TRBV25-1 and J is TRBJ1-2; TRBD1 might be the D (6 bases). Germline V gene lookup returns CDR1 MGHDK and CDR2 SYGVNS. The CDR3 is 16 amino acids. V was cut by 2 bases and J by 4 bases, with 17 bases left in between. The CDR3 nucleotides read TGTGCCAGCAGTGAAGGTGGCAGTAAGGGGGTCTATGGCTACACCTTC. It is translated as CASSEGGSKGVYGYTF.